A selection of T cell receptor beta chains follows, all from one sample in a study of T cell responses to AZD1222 COVID-19 vaccine. TCRdb's table, derived via immunoSEQ multiplex PCR, lists solely in-frame clones and lacks some. This table has roughly 100,000 clones, 86% appearing once. The sample in question was peripheral blood, obtained on day 0 of AZD1222 vaccination. These receptors all come from an adult in good health. Both conserved end residues are trimmed from each CDR3. Only part of the rows carry a size: once, few, many, or a class if the clone is expanded.

.	TRBV5-1	TRBJ2-7	ASSRAGDHEQY
.	TRBV24-1	TRBJ2-1	ATSDFGTGSIEQF
.	TRBV28	TRBJ2-1	ASSLWSAGSTNEQF
.	TRBV4-3	TRBJ2-1	ASSPGTTSQREQF
.	TRBV21-1	TRBJ1-5	ASSYPGGLRNQPQH
.	TRBV6-1	TRBJ2-2	ASSARTGGVSGELF
once	TRBV5-4	TRBJ1-3	ASTLDRLGNTIY
.	TRBV3-1/TRBV3-2	TRBJ1-2	ASSLMTGGAISGYT
.	TRBV4-3	TRBJ1-5	ASSQEVHGQGNQPQH
.	TRBV14	TRBJ2-3	ASSPGLAGNTDTQY
.	TRBV2	TRBJ2-7	ASSDGSERFYEQY